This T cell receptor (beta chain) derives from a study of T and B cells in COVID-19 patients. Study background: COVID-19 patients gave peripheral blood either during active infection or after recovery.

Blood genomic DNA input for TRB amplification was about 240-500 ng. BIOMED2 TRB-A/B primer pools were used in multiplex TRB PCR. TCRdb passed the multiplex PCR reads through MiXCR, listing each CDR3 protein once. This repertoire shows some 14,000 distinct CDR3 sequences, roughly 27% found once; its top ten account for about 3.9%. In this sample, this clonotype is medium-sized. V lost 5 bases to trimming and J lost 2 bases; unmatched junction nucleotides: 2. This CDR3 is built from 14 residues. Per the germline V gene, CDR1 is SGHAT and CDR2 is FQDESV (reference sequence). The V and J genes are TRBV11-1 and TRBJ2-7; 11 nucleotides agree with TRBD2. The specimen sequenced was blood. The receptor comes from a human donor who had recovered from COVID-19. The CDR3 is CASSKTSGTYEQYF. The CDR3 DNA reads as TGTGCCAGCAGCAAGACTAGCGGGACCTACGAGCAGTACTTC.